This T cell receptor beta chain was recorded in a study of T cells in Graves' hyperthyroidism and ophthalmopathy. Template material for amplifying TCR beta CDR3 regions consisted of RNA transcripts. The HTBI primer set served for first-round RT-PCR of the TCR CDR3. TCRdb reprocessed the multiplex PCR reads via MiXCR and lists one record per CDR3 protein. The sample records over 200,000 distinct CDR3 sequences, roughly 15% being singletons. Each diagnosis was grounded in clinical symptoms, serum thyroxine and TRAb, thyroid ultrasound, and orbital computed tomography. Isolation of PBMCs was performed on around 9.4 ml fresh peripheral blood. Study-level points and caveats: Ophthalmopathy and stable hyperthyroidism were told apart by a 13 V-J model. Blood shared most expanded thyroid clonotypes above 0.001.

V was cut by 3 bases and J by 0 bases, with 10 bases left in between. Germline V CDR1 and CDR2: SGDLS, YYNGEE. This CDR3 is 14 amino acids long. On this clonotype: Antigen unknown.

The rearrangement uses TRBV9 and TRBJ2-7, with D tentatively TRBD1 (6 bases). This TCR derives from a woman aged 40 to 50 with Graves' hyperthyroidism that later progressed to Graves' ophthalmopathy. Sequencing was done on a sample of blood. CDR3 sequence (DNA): TGTGCCAGCAGCGCTGAGGACAGCTCCTACGAGCAGTACTTC. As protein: CASSAEDSSYEQYF. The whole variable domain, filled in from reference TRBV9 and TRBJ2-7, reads DSGVTQTPKHLITATGQRVTLRCSPRSGDLSVYWYQQSLDQGLQFLIQYYNGEERAKGNILERFSAQQFPDLHSELNLSSLELGDSALYFCASSAEDSSYEQYFGPGTRLTVT.